The following is a T cell receptor beta chain sequence with its context. The data derive from a study of T cell repertoires in cytomegalovirus infection. Study context: Public TCR beta signatures marked donors with CMV infection and the matching HLA.

A single record per CDR3 protein comes from TCRdb applying MiXCR to the reads. The sample holds fewer than 550,000 distinct CDR3 sequences; 25% to 40% are singletons and the top ten take 12% to 15%. Sequenced: PBMCs. The origin of this receptor is a human donor in good health (CMV status not recorded). Some clones in this sample may be carry-over from other donors' samples.

The CDR3 DNA follows: TGTGCCAGCAGTTACTCGATCAGTGACACCGGGGAGCTGTTTTTT. Translation gives CASSYSISDTGELFF. V usage is TRBV6-2 or TRBV6-3 and J usage is TRBJ2-2; D is undetermined. This CDR3 has 15 residues. The V end was cut by 0 bases, the J end by 3 bases, with 8 bases between. From germline, CDR1 is MNHEY and CDR2 SVGEGT.